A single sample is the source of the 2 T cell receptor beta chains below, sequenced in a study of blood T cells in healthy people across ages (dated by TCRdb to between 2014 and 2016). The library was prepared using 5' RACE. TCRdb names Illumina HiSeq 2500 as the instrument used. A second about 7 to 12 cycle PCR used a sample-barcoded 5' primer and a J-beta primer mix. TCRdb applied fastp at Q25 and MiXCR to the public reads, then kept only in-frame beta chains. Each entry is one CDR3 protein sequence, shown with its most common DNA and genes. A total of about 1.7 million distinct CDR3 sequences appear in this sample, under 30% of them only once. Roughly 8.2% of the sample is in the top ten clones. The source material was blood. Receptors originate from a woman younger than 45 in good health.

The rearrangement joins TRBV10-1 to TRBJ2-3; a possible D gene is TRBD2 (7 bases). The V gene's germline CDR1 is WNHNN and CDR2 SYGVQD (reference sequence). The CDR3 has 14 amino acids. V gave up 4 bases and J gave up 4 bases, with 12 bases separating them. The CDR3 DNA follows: TGCGCCAGCAGTGCGGGGGGCAGTCCAGATACGCAGTATTTT. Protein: CASSAGGSPDTQYF.

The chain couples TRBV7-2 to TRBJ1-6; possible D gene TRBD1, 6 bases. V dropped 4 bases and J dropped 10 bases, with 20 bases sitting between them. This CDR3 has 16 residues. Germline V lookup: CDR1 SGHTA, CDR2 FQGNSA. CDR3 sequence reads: CASSSAPQGMGSPLHF. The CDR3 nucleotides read TGTGCCAGCAGCTCGGCGCCGCAGGGGATGGGGTCACCCCTCCACTTT.